This TCR beta chain originates from a study of shared clonotypes between healthy human individuals. Across the study: CD4 naive and memory got three plates each, CD8 naive two, CD8 memory one. Regarding the study as a whole: Clonotypes shared by all four sorted-subset donors had higher generation probabilities than non-shared clonotypes.

On this clone: What it binds is unknown. This sample also contains other DNA sequences that code for the same CDR3.

Trimming pared 2 bases from V and 2 bases from J, leaving 12 bases between. The CDR3 consists of 15 residues. Germline CDR1 is SGHRS and CDR2 is YFSETQ. Some 30,000 T cell genomes (about 0.2 ug DNA) went into each sorted-subset replicate. Here immunoSEQ multiplex PCR was the method, and the copy in TCRdb shows in-frame clones only, minus some. Of 2.3 million or so clones in the sample, approximately 95% are singletons; the top ten hold under 0.45%. This chain links TRBV5-1 with TRBJ2-3; D uncertain. Input material: naive CD4+ T cells from PBMCs. The subset: CD45RA+ positively selected. The receptor was isolated from a young man in good health. Some clones in this sample may be carry-over from other donors' samples. CDR3 DNA sequence: TGCGCCAGCAGCTTTTTGGGTCCGTCCACAGATACGCAGTATTTT. Translated: CASSFLGPSTDTQYF.